This T cell receptor beta chain stems from a study of cytomegalovirus exposure and HLA in healthy donors. This CDR3 has 14 amino acids. Germline CDR1 MGHRA, CDR2 YSYEKL. Trimming stripped 0 bases from V and 3 bases from J, with 9 bases between. General study results and limits: In an earlier analysis, about 90% or about 30%: the productive usage of most TCR beta V segments. Common viral pathogens (according to a later analysis) appeared linked to several of the most significant clusters. Presence/absence analyses supposed approximately even sequencing depth among donors.

PCR used 60 Vbeta primers and 13 Jbeta primers. Profiled with immunoSEQ multiplex PCR; TCRdb holds only in-frame clones, not every one. This specimen shows some 120,000 clones; the ten leading clones hold over 2%. As concerns this clone: The antigen is undetermined.

This TCR was sampled from a middle-aged man in good health and CMV-seronegative. This chain joins TRBV4-1 and TRBJ2-7; D is unresolved. What was sequenced was PBMCs. CDR3 in amino acids: CASSQDGPGYEQYF. Here the CDR3 DNA reads TGCGCCAGCAGCCAAGATGGCCCTGGCTACGAGCAGTACTTC.